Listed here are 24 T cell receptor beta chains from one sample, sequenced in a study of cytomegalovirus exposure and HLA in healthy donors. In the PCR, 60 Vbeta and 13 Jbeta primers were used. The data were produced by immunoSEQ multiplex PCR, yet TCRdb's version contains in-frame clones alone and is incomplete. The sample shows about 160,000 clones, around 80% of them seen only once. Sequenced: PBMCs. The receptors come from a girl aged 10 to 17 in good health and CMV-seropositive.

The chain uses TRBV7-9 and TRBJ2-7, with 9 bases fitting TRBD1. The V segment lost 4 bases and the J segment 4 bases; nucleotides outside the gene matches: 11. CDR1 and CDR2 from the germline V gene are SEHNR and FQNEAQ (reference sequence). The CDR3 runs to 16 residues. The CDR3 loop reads CASSCPSGQGVYEQYF. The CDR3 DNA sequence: TGTGCCAGCAGCTGTCCCTCGGGACAGGGAGTTTACGAGCAGTACTTC.

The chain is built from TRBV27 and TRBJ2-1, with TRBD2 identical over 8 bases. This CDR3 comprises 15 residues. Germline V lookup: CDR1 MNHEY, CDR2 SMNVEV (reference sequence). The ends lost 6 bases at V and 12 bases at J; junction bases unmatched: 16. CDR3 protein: CASREGIAGRVGQFF. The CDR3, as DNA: TGTGCCAGCAGAGAGGGGATAGCGGGACGTGTTGGGCAGTTCTTC.

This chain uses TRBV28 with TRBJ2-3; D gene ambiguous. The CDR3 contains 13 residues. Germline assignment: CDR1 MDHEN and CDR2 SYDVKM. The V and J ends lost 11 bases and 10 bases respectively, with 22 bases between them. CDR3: CAASYSVRSPQYF. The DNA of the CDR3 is TGTGCCGCCTCATACTCGGTGCGGAGCCCGCAGTATTTT.

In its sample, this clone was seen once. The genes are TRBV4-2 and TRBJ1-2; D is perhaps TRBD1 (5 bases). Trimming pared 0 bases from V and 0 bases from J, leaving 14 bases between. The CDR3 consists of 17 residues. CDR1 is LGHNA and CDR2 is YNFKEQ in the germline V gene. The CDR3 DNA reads TGTGCCAGCAGCCAAGATGGCCGGGGGAGGCCTAACTATGGCTACACCTTC. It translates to CASSQDGRGRPNYGYTF.

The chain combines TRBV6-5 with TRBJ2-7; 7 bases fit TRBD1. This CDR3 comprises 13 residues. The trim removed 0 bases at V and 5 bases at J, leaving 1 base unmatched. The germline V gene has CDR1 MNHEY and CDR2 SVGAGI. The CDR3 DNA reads TGTGCCAGCAGTTACTCGACAGGGAACGAGCAGTACTTC. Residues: CASSYSTGNEQYF.

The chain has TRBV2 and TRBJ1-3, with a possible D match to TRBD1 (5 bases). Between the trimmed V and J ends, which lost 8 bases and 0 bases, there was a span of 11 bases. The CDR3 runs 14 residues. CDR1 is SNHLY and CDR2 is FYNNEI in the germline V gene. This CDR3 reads CASGRDASGNTIYF. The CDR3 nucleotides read TGTGCCAGCGGGCGGGACGCCTCTGGAAACACCATATATTTT. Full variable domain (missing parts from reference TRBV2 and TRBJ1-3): EPEVTQTPSHQVTQMGQEVILRCVPISNHLYFYWYRQILGQKVEFLVSFYNNEISEKSEIFDDQFSVERPDGSNFTLKIRSTKLEDSAMYFCASGRDASGNTIYFGEGSWLTVV.

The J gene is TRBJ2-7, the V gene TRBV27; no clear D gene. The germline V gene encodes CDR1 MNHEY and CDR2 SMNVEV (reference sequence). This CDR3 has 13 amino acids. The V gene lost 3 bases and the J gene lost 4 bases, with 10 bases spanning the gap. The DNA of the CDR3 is TGTGCCAGCAGTTTTTACAGTACTTACGAGCAGTACTTC. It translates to CASSFYSTYEQYF.

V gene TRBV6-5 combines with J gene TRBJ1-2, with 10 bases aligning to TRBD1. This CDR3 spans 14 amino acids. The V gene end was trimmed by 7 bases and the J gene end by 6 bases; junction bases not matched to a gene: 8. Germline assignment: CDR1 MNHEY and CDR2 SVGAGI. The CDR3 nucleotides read TGTGCCAGCAAAAAGACCGGGACAGGGGATGGCTACACCTTC. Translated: CASKKTGTGDGYTF.

For the CDR3, the DNA is TGTGCCAGCATCACCGGGGGAGCAGCCAAAAACATTCAGTACTTC. Its protein is CASITGGAAKNIQYF. J is TRBJ2-4 and V is TRBV2; tentative D call: TRBD2 (6 bases). Trimming took off 7 bases at V and 0 bases at J, with 13 bases between the two ends. Looked up from germline, CDR1 is SNHLY and CDR2 is FYNNEI. The CDR3 is 15 amino acids.

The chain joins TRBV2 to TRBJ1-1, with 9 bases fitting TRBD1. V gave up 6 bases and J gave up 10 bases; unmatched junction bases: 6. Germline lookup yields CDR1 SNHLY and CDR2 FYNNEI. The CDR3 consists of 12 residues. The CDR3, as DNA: TGTGCCAGCAGCGACAGGGGGAATCTAGCTTTCTTT. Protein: CASSDRGNLAFF. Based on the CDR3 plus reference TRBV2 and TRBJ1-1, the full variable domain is EPEVTQTPSHQVTQMGQEVILRCVPISNHLYFYWYRQILGQKVEFLVSFYNNEISEKSEIFDDQFSVERPDGSNFTLKIRSTKLEDSAMYFCASSDRGNLAFFGQGTRLTVV.

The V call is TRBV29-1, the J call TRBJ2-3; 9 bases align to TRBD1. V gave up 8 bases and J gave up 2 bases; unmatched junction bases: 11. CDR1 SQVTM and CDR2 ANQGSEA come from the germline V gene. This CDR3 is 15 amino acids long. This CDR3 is CSLLPGQGVTDTQYF. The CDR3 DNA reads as TGCAGCTTGCTGCCGGGACAGGGAGTCACAGATACGCAGTATTTT.

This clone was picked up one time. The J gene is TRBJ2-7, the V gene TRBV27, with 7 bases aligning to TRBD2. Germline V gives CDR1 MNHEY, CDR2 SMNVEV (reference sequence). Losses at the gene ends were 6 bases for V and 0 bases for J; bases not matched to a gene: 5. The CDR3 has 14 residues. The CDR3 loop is CASRRAGPSYEQYF. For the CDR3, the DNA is TGTGCCAGCAGACGAGCGGGACCCTCCTACGAGCAGTACTTC.

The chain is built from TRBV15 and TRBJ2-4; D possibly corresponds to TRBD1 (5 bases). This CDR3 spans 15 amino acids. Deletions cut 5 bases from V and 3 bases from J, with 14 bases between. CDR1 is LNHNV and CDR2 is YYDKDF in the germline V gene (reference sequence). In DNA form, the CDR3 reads TGTGCCACCAGCGGTGGGGCAGTCGGCAAAAACATTCAGTACTTC. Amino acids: CATSGGAVGKNIQYF.

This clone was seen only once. CDR3 region: CASSLLAHEQYF. DNA for the CDR3: TGTGCCAGCAGTTTACTAGCCCACGAGCAGTACTTC. The chain has TRBV28 and TRBJ2-7, with D possibly TRBD2 on 5 matching bases. Germline CDR1 reads MDHEN; CDR2 reads SYDVKM. Trimming took off 2 bases at V and 5 bases at J, with 7 bases between the two ends. The CDR3 spans 12 residues.

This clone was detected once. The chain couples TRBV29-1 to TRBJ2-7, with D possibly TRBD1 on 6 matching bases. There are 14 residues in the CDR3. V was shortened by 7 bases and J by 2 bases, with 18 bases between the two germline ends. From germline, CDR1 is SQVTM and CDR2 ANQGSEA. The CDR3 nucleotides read TGCAGCGCTAGTTCCGGGACAAATCCCTACGAGCAGTACTTC. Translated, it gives CSASSGTNPYEQYF.

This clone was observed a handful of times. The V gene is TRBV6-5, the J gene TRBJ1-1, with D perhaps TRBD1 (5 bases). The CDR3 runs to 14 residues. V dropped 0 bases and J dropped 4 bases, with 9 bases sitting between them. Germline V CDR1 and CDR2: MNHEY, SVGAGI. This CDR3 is CASSYSGAGTEAFF. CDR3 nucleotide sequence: TGTGCCAGCAGTTACTCAGGGGCAGGCACTGAAGCTTTCTTT.

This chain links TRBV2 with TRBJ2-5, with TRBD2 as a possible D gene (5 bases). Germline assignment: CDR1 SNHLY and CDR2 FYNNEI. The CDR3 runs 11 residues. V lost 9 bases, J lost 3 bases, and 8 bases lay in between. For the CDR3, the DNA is TGTGCCAGGGAGGTAAAAGAGACCCAGTACTTC. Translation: CAREVKETQYF.

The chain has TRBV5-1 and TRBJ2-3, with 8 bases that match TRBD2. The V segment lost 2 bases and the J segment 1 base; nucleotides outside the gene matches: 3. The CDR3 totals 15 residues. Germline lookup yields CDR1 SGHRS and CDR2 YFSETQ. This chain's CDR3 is CASSFRGGRTDTQYF. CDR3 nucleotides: TGCGCCAGCAGCTTCCGGGGGGGGCGCACAGATACGCAGTATTTT.

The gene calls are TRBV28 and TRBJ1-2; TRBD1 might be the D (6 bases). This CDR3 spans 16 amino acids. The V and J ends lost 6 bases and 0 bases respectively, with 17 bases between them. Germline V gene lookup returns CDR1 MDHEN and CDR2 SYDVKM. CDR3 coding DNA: TGTGCCAGCAGACATCCTCGGACAGTAACTAACTATGGCTACACCTTC. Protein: CASRHPRTVTNYGYTF.

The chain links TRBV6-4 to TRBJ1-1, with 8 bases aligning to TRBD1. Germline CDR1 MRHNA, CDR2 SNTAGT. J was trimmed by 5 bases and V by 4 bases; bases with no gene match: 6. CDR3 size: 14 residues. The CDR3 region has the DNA TGTGCCAGCAGTGCAACCTACAGGGGGACTGAAGCTTTCTTT. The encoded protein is CASSATYRGTEAFF.

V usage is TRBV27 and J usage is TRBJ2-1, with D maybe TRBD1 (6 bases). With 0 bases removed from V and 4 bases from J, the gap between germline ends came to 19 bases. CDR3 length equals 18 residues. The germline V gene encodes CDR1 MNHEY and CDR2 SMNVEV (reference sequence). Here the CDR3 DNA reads TGTGCCAGCAGTTTATCCCCCAGGGGCCCTGAAACGTACAATGAGCAGTTCTTC. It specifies CASSLSPRGPETYNEQFF.

CDR3 region: CSVRTGTDGTQYF. The CDR3 nucleotides read TGCAGCGTTCGAACCGGGACAGACGGGACCCAGTACTTC. The chain couples TRBV29-1 to TRBJ2-5; 7 nucleotides line up with TRBD1. The CDR3 extends over 13 amino acids. Germline V gives CDR1 SQVTM, CDR2 ANQGSEA. The V gene end was trimmed by 5 bases and the J gene end by 7 bases; junction bases not matched to a gene: 10. Full variable domain (missing parts from reference TRBV29-1 and TRBJ2-5): SAVISQKPSRDICQRGTSLTIQCQVDSQVTMMFWYRQQPGQSLTLIATANQGSEATYESGFVIDKFPISRPNLTFSTLTVSNMSPEDSSIYLCSVRTGTDGTQYFGPGTRLLVL.

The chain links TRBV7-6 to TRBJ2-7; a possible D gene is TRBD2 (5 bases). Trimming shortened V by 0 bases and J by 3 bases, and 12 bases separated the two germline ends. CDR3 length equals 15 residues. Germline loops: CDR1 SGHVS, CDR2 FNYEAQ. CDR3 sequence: CASSLAPAAGYEQYF. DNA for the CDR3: TGTGCCAGCAGCTTAGCGCCGGCCGCGGGCTACGAGCAGTACTTC.

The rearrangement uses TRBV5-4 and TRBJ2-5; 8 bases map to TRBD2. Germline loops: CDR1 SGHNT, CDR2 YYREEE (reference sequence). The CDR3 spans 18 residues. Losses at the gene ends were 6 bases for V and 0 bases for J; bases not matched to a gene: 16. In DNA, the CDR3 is TGTGCCAGCACCCCTAAGGGGGTCTCGGGAGGGGACCAAGAGACCCAGTACTTC. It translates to CASTPKGVSGGDQETQYF.